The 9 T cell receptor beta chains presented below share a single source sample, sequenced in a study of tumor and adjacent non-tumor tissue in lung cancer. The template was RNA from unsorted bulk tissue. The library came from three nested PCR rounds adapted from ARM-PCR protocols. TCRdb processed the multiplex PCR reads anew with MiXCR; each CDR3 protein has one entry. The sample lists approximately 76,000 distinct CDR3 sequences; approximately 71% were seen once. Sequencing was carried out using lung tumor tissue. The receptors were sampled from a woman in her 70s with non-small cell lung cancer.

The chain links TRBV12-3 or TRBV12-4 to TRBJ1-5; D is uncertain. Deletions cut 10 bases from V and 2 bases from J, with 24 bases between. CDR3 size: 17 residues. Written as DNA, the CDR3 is TGTGCCAACTGTTTTATTATGGTTCAGGCGGGCAATCAGCCCCAGCATTTT. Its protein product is CANCFIMVQAGNQPQHF.

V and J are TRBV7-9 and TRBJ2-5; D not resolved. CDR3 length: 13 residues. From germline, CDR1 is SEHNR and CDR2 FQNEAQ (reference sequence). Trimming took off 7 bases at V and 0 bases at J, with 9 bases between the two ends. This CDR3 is CASIPRYQETQYF. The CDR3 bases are TGTGCCAGCATCCCGCGGTACCAAGAGACCCAGTACTTC.

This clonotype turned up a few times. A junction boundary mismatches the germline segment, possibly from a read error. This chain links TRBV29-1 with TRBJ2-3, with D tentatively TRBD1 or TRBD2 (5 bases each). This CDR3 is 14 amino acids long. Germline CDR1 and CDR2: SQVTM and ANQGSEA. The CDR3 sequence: CSVGSSGGTDMQYF. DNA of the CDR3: TGCAGCGTTGGGAGTAGTGGGGGAACAGATATGCAGTATTTT.

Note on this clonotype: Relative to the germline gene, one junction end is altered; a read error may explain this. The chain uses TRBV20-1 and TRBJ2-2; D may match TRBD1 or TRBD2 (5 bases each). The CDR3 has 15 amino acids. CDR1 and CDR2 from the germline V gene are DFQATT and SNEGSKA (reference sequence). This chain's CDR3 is CSARVGRGVTEELFF. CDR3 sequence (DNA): TGCAGTGCTAGGGTGGGACGGGGCGTCACCGAGGAGTTGTTTTTT.

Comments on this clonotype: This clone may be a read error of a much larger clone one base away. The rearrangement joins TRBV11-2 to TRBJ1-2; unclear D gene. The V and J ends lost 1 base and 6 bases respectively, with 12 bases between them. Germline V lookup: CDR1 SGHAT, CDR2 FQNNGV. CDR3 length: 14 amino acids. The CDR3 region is CASSLAIGNDGYTF. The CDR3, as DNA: TGTGCCAGCAGCTTAGCGATAGGGAATGATGGCTACACCTTC.

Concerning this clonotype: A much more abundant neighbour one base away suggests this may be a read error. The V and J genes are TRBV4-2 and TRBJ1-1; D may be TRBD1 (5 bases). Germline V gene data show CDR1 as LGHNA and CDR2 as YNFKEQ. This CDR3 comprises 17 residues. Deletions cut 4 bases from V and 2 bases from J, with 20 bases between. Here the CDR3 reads CASSPGRFRVSNTEAFF. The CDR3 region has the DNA TGTGCCAGCAGCCCGGGACGGTTCAGGGTTAGTAACACTGAAGCTTTCTTT.

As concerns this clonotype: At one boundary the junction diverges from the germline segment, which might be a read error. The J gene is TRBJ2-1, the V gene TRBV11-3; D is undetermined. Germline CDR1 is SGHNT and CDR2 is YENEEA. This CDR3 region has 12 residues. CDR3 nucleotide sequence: TGTGCCAGCAGCTTAGAACGGTCTGGGCTTGTCTTC. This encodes CASSLERSGLVF.

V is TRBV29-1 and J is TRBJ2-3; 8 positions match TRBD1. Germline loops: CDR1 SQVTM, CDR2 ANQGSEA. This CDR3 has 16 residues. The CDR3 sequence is CGVEDIGTGPPDTQYF. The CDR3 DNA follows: TGCGGTGTTGAAGACATCGGGACAGGCCCCCCAGATACGCAGTATTTT.

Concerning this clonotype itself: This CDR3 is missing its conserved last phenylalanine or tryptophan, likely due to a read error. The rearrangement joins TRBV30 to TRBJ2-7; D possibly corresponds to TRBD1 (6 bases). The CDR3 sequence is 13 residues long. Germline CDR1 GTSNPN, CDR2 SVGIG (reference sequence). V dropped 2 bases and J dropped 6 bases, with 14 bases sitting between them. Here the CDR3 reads CAWSPSQDSEQYL. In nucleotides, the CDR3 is TGTGCCTGGAGTCCTAGTCAGGACAGCGAGCAGTACTTA.